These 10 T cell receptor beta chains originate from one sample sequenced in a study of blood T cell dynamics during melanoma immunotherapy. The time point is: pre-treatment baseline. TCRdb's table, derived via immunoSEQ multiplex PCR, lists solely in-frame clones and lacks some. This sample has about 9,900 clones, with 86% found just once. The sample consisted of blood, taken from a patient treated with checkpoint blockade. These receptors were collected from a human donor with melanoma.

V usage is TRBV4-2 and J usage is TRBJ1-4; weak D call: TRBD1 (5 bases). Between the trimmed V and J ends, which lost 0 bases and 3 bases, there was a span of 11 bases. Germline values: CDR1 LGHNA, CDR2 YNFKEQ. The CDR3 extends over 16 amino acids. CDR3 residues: CASSQDVGGANEKLFF. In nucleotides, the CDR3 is TGTGCCAGCAGCCAAGATGTGGGGGGGGCTAATGAAAAACTGTTTTTT.

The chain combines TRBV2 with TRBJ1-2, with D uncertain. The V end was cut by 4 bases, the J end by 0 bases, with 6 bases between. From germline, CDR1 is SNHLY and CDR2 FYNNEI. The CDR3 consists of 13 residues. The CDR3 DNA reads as TGTGCCAGCAGTGCTGTAGCTAACTATGGCTACACCTTC. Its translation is CASSAVANYGYTF. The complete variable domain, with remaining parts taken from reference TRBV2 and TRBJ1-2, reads EPEVTQTPSHQVTQMGQEVILRCVPISNHLYFYWYRQILGQKVEFLVSFYNNEISEKSEIFDDQFSVERPDGSNFTLKIRSTKLEDSAMYFCASSAVANYGYTFGSGTRLTVV.

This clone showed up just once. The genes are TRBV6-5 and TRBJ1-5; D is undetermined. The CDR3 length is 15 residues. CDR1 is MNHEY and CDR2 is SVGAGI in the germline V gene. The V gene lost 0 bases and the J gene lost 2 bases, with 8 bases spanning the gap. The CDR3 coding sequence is TGTGCCAGCAGTTACTCGGGGTACGGCAATCAGCCCCAGCATTTT. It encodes CASSYSGYGNQPQHF.

The CDR3 loop is CASSLSRGANEKLFF. As DNA, the CDR3 is TGCGCCAGCAGCTTGAGTCGGGGGGCTAATGAAAAACTGTTTTTT. The rearrangement links TRBV5-1 to TRBJ1-4; D may be TRBD1 (5 bases). The CDR3 runs to 15 residues. Trimming shortened V by 1 base and J by 3 bases, and 10 bases separated the two germline ends. Germline V gives CDR1 SGHRS, CDR2 YFSETQ.

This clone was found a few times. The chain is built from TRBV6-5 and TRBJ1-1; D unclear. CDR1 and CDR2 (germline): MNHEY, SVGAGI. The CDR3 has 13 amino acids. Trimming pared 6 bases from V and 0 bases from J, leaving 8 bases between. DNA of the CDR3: TGTGCCAGCAGATCCACCCTGAACACTGAAGCTTTCTTT. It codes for CASRSTLNTEAFF.

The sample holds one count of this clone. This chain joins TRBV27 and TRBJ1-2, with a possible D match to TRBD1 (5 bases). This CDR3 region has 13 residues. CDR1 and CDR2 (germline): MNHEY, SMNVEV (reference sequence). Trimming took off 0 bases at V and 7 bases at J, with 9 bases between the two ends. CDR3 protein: CASSLSGDLGYTF. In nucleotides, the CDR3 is TGTGCCAGCAGTTTATCGGGGGATCTTGGCTACACCTTC.

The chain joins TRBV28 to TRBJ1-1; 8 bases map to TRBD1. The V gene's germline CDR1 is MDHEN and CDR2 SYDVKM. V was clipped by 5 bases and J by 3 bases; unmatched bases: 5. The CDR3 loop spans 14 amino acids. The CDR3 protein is CASSLTGAYTEAFF. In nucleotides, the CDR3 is TGTGCCAGCAGTCTGACAGGGGCGTACACTGAAGCTTTCTTT.

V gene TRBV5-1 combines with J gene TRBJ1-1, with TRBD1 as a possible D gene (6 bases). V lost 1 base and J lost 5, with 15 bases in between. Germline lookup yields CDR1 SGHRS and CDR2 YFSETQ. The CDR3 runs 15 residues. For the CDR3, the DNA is TGCGCCAGCAGCTTGCAGGGCAGGGGCCAAACTGAAGCTTTCTTT. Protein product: CASSLQGRGQTEAFF.

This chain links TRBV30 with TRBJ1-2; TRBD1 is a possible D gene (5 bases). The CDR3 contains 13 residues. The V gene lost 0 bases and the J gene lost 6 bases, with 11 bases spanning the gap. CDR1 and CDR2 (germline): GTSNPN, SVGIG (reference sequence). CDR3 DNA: TGTGCCTGGAGTGTACTAACACAGGATGGCTACACCTTC. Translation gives CAWSVLTQDGYTF.

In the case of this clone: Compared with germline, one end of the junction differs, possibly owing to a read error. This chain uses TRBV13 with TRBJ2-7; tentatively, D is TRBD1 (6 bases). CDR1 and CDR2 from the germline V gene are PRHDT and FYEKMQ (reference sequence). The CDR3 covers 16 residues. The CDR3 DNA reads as TGTGCCAGCAGTTTAGAGGGGGTACTCCCCCTCTACGAGCAGTACTTC. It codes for CASSLEGVLPLYEQYF.